Listed below are T cell receptor beta chains from one sample, sequenced in a study of T cell responses to AZD1222 COVID-19 vaccine. The repertoire was sequenced with immunoSEQ multiplex PCR; TCRdb's copy has only in-frame clones and lacks some. The data contain around 130,000 clones, over 75% of them singletons. The sample was peripheral blood, taken on day 0 of AZD1222 vaccination. These receptor sequences come from an adult in good health. CDR3s include the opening cysteine and the closing phenylalanine or tryptophan. The D gene is left open where the match is weak. The size field is filled for only some rows; it gives once, few, many or a size class.

CDR3aa: CASSRGREQFF
CDR3nt: TGTGCCAGCAGTCGCGGGAGGGAGCAGTTCTTC
v_gene: TRBV7-2
d_gene: TRBD2
j_gene: TRBJ2-1
abundance: once

CDR3aa: CASSLLGVNNQPQHF
CDR3nt: TGTGCCAGCAGCTTATTAGGGGTTAACAATCAGCCCCAGCATTTT
v_gene: TRBV7-2
d_gene: -
j_gene: TRBJ1-5
abundance: -

CDR3aa: CAWIWGYMNTEAFF
CDR3nt: TGTGCCTGGATTTGGGGTTATATGAACACTGAAGCTTTCTTT
v_gene: TRBV30
d_gene: -
j_gene: TRBJ1-1
abundance: once

CDR3aa: CASSPLSRRQGAILNTEAFF
CDR3nt: TGTGCCAGCTCACCACTATCGCGAAGGCAGGGGGCAATTTTAAACACTGAAGCTTTCTTT
v_gene: TRBV18
d_gene: TRBD1
j_gene: TRBJ1-1
abundance: -

CDR3aa: CASSQDPAGTYGYTF
CDR3nt: TGCGCCAGCAGCCAAGATCCGGCAGGGACCTATGGCTACACCTTC
v_gene: TRBV4-1
d_gene: -
j_gene: TRBJ1-2
abundance: -

CDR3aa: CASNHGSRLQETQYF
CDR3nt: TGTGCCAGCAACCATGGAAGCAGACTACAAGAGACCCAGTACTTC
v_gene: TRBV6-6
d_gene: -
j_gene: TRBJ2-5
abundance: -

CDR3aa: CASSLGLVGTDTQYF
CDR3nt: TGCGCCAGCAGCTTGGGTCTCGTGGGGACAGATACGCAGTATTTT
v_gene: TRBV5-1
d_gene: -
j_gene: TRBJ2-3
abundance: -

CDR3aa: CASSQYVEATYEQFF
CDR3nt: TGCGCCAGCAGCCAGTACGTGGAGGCGACCTATGAGCAGTTCTTC
v_gene: TRBV4-3
d_gene: -
j_gene: TRBJ2-1
abundance: -

CDR3aa: CASSRTGQPNTGELFF
CDR3nt: TGTGCCAGCAGCCGAACAGGGCAACCGAACACCGGGGAGCTGTTTTTT
v_gene: TRBV7-6
d_gene: -
j_gene: TRBJ2-2
abundance: -

CDR3aa: CASSVRSSGSNNEQFF
CDR3nt: TGTGCCAGCAGTGTAAGGTCTAGCGGGAGCAACAATGAGCAGTTCTTC
v_gene: TRBV2
d_gene: TRBD2
j_gene: TRBJ2-1
abundance: -

CDR3aa: CASSLDYEQYF
CDR3nt: TGTGCCAGCAGTTTGGACTACGAGCAGTACTTC
v_gene: TRBV12-3/TRBV12-4
d_gene: -
j_gene: TRBJ2-7
abundance: -

CDR3aa: CATSGVGITGELFF
CDR3nt: TGTGCCACCAGCGGAGTAGGAATCACCGGGGAGCTGTTTTTT
v_gene: TRBV15
d_gene: -
j_gene: TRBJ2-2
abundance: -

CDR3aa: CASSFGQDVYTF
CDR3nt: TGTGCCAGCAGCTTCGGACAGGATGTCTACACCTTC
v_gene: TRBV7-9
d_gene: TRBD1
j_gene: TRBJ1-2
abundance: -

CDR3aa: CASSPPDETQYF
CDR3nt: TGTGCCAGCAGCCCCCCAGACGAGACCCAGTACTTC
v_gene: TRBV7-2
d_gene: -
j_gene: TRBJ2-5
abundance: -

CDR3aa: CASSDSMGGEAFF
CDR3nt: TGTGCCAGCAGTGACTCTATGGGCGGCGAAGCTTTCTTT
v_gene: TRBV6-4
d_gene: -
j_gene: TRBJ1-1
abundance: -

CDR3aa: CASSQDPNQPQHF
CDR3nt: TGTGCCAGCAGCCAAGACCCGAATCAGCCCCAGCATTTT
v_gene: TRBV4-2
d_gene: -
j_gene: TRBJ1-5
abundance: -

CDR3aa: CASSVEGAGELFF
CDR3nt: TGTGCCAGCAGCGTAGAGGGGGCCGGGGAGCTGTTTTTT
v_gene: TRBV9
d_gene: -
j_gene: TRBJ2-2
abundance: -

CDR3aa: CAWNQGRMFLAF
CDR3nt: TGTGCCTGGAATCAAGGACGGATGTTTTTAGCCTTC
v_gene: TRBV30
d_gene: -
j_gene: TRBJ1-2
abundance: -

CDR3aa: CASGTFNYGYTF
CDR3nt: TGTGCCAGCGGGACCTTTAACTATGGCTACACCTTC
v_gene: TRBV2
d_gene: -
j_gene: TRBJ1-2
abundance: -

CDR3aa: CASAQGAASGYGYTF
CDR3nt: TGTGCCAGTGCCCAGGGCGCGGCGTCGGGCTATGGCTACACCTTC
v_gene: TRBV5-5
d_gene: -
j_gene: TRBJ1-2
abundance: -

CDR3aa: CASSSQGGDYGYTF
CDR3nt: TGTGCCAGCAGTTCCCAGGGGGGAGACTATGGCTACACCTTC
v_gene: TRBV27
d_gene: TRBD1
j_gene: TRBJ1-2
abundance: -

CDR3aa: CSVRAGSPLHF
CDR3nt: TGCAGTGTTCGAGCGGGCTCACCCCTCCACTTT
v_gene: TRBV20-1
d_gene: -
j_gene: TRBJ1-6
abundance: -

CDR3aa: CAWSPLSGNTIYF
CDR3nt: TGTGCCTGGAGCCCCCTCTCTGGAAACACCATATATTTT
v_gene: TRBV30
d_gene: -
j_gene: TRBJ1-3
abundance: -

CDR3aa: CASSPAPYGYTF
CDR3nt: TGTGCCAGCAGCCCGGCGCCCTATGGCTACACCTTC
v_gene: TRBV7-9
d_gene: -
j_gene: TRBJ1-2
abundance: once

CDR3aa: CASSSPFGQIGSYEQYF
CDR3nt: TGTGCCAGCAGCTCCCCCTTTGGACAGATTGGCTCCTACGAGCAGTACTTC
v_gene: TRBV11-3
d_gene: -
j_gene: TRBJ2-7
abundance: -

CDR3aa: CASSLLTGTRNYNEQFF
CDR3nt: TGTGCCAGCAGTTTGTTAACCGGGACAAGAAATTACAATGAGCAGTTCTTC
v_gene: TRBV5-6
d_gene: -
j_gene: TRBJ2-1
abundance: -

CDR3aa: CASRKTTSGRADNEQFF
CDR3nt: TGTGCCAGCAGGAAAACCACTAGCGGGAGGGCCGACAATGAGCAGTTCTTC
v_gene: TRBV3-1/TRBV3-2
d_gene: TRBD2
j_gene: TRBJ2-1
abundance: -

CDR3aa: CASNHPGNQPQHF
CDR3nt: TGTGCCAGTAATCATCCCGGCAATCAGCCCCAGCATTTT
v_gene: TRBV19
d_gene: -
j_gene: TRBJ1-5
abundance: few

CDR3aa: CASSLAPNLAGSYNEQFF
CDR3nt: TGTGCCAGCAGCTTAGCCCCGAACCTAGCGGGTAGTTACAATGAGCAGTTCTTC
v_gene: TRBV11-2
d_gene: TRBD2
j_gene: TRBJ2-1
abundance: -

CDR3aa: CASSQERGDTQYF
CDR3nt: TGTGCCAGCAGCCAAGAGCGGGGAGATACGCAGTATTTT
v_gene: TRBV4-2
d_gene: -
j_gene: TRBJ2-3
abundance: few

CDR3aa: CASSATWTSGYNEQFF
CDR3nt: TGTGCCAGCAGCGCCACTTGGACTAGCGGATACAATGAGCAGTTCTTC
v_gene: TRBV2
d_gene: TRBD2
j_gene: TRBJ2-1
abundance: -

CDR3aa: CASSLEPGGRRGYTF
CDR3nt: TGTGCCAGCAGCTTAGAACCAGGGGGCCGTCGGGGCTACACCTTC
v_gene: TRBV7-2
d_gene: TRBD1
j_gene: TRBJ1-2
abundance: -

CDR3aa: CASRDRGQGYTF
CDR3nt: TGTGCCAGCAGAGACAGGGGACAGGGCTACACCTTC
v_gene: TRBV25-1
d_gene: TRBD1
j_gene: TRBJ1-2
abundance: -

CDR3aa: CASRGTGPSSYNEQFF
CDR3nt: TGTGCCAGCAGGGGAACAGGGCCAAGCTCCTACAATGAGCAGTTCTTC
v_gene: TRBV27
d_gene: -
j_gene: TRBJ2-1
abundance: -

CDR3aa: CASIVRRLGYGYTF
CDR3nt: TGTGCCAGCATAGTCAGAAGACTAGGCTATGGCTACACCTTC
v_gene: TRBV2
d_gene: -
j_gene: TRBJ1-2
abundance: -

CDR3aa: CSSGTGVYNEQFF
CDR3nt: TGCAGCTCCGGGACAGGGGTGTACAATGAGCAGTTCTTC
v_gene: TRBV29-1
d_gene: TRBD1
j_gene: TRBJ2-1
abundance: -

CDR3aa: CSARDRTVVTF
CDR3nt: TGCAGTGCTAGAGACAGGACAGTAGTCACCTTC
v_gene: TRBV20-1
d_gene: -
j_gene: TRBJ1-2
abundance: -

CDR3aa: CASSWANYNEQFF
CDR3nt: TGTGCCAGCAGTTGGGCCAACTACAATGAGCAGTTCTTC
v_gene: TRBV6-5
d_gene: -
j_gene: TRBJ2-1
abundance: -

CDR3aa: CASSQDSGSYNEQFF
CDR3nt: TGTGCCAGCAGCCAAGATAGCGGGTCCTACAATGAGCAGTTCTTC
v_gene: TRBV4-2
d_gene: TRBD2
j_gene: TRBJ2-1
abundance: -

CDR3aa: CASSQGGRGNYGYTF
CDR3nt: TGTGCCAGCTCACAGGGGGGCAGGGGCAACTATGGCTACACCTTC
v_gene: TRBV18
d_gene: -
j_gene: TRBJ1-2
abundance: once

CDR3aa: CASSWGTSGRAYNEQFF
CDR3nt: TGCGCCAGCAGCTGGGGGACTAGCGGGAGGGCTTACAATGAGCAGTTCTTC
v_gene: TRBV5-1
d_gene: TRBD2
j_gene: TRBJ2-1
abundance: -

CDR3aa: CASSYGTGGTEQYF
CDR3nt: TGTGCCAGCAGCTATGGGACCGGGGGCACCGAGCAGTACTTC
v_gene: TRBV7-2
d_gene: -
j_gene: TRBJ2-7
abundance: -

CDR3aa: CASRLAGTGELFF
CDR3nt: TGTGCCAGTAGGCTAGCGGGAACCGGGGAGCTGTTTTTT
v_gene: TRBV19
d_gene: TRBD2
j_gene: TRBJ2-2
abundance: -

CDR3aa: CASSFHGSTEAFF
CDR3nt: TGTGCCAGCAGTTTTCACGGGTCCACTGAAGCTTTCTTT
v_gene: TRBV28
d_gene: -
j_gene: TRBJ1-1
abundance: once

CDR3aa: CASSLGDSEYGYTF
CDR3nt: TGCGCCAGCAGCTTGGGTGACAGCGAGTATGGCTACACCTTC
v_gene: TRBV5-1
d_gene: -
j_gene: TRBJ1-2
abundance: once